These 29 T cell receptor beta chains were all obtained from the same sample, sequenced in a study of blood T cell repertoires in COVID-19. The table came from immunoSEQ multiplex PCR; TCRdb's copy has only in-frame clones and leaves some out. The sample shows 150,000 to 200,000 clones, around 90% of them seen only once. Material: peripheral blood. The receptors were sampled from a man aged 18 to 29 with acute or convalescent COVID-19.

This chain links TRBV4-2 with TRBJ2-1; 7 nucleotides line up with TRBD2. Germline V gene lookup returns CDR1 LGHNA and CDR2 YNFKEQ. Trimming took 3 bases from V and 9 from J; bases not matched to a gene: 8. The CDR3 length is 14 residues. The CDR3 nucleotides read TGTGCCAGCAGCCACCTGGGGGGGGGACTTGAGCAGTTCTTC. Its protein is CASSHLGGGLEQFF.

As DNA, the CDR3 is TGTGCCAGCAGCCACCAAGGGACAGGGGAAACTGGGGCCAACGTCCTGACTTTC. The encoded protein is CASSHQGTGETGANVLTF. This rearrangement joins TRBV14 to TRBJ2-6; 10 bases agree with TRBD1. This CDR3 has 18 residues. From germline, CDR1 is SGHDN and CDR2 FVKESK. V shed 3 bases and J 2 bases; nucleotides not matched to a gene: 7.

The chain combines TRBV15 with TRBJ2-3; 11 nucleotides align to TRBD2. CDR1 and CDR2 (germline): LNHNV, YYDKDF (reference sequence). The V gene end was trimmed by 1 base and the J gene end by 8 bases; junction bases not matched to a gene: 11. The CDR3 has 17 residues. In DNA, the CDR3 is TGTGCCACCAGCAGAGTTAGCGGGAGGGCATTTAGTAGTACGCAGTATTTT. It codes for CATSRVSGRAFSSTQYF.

The chain combines TRBV3-1 (or the pseudogene TRBV3-2) with TRBJ2-7, with no clear D. Germline V lookup: CDR1 LGHDT, CDR2 YNNKEL (reference sequence). With 1 base removed from V and 2 bases from J, the gap between germline ends came to 3 bases. The CDR3 length is 12 residues. The CDR3 bases are TGTGCCAGCAGCCAAGGTACCTACGAGCAGTACTTC. This sequence encodes CASSQGTYEQYF.

This chain joins TRBV11-2 and TRBJ2-5; 7 bases fit TRBD1. This CDR3 region has 14 residues. Per the germline V gene, CDR1 is SGHAT and CDR2 is FQNNGV. The junction had 7 bases not matched to a gene; V was cut back by 6 bases and J by 3 bases. The CDR3 DNA sequence: TGTGCCAGCAGATTACCAGGGGGAAAAGAGACCCAGTACTTC. Its translation: CASRLPGGKETQYF.

The count of this clone is one. The chain is built from TRBV27 and TRBJ2-1; unclear D gene. CDR1 and CDR2 (germline): MNHEY, SMNVEV (reference sequence). V shed 7 bases and J shed 4 bases, with 14 bases lying between them. The CDR3 totals 14 residues. CDR3 sequence (DNA): TGTGCCAGCAATAGAGCGTCTTCTTACAATGAGCAGTTCTTC. Amino acid sequence: CASNRASSYNEQFF.

This clone has a handful of counts. V gene TRBV19 combines with J gene TRBJ1-3, with a possible D match to TRBD1 (5 bases). V lost 9 bases, J lost 4 bases, and 16 bases lay in between. Per the germline V gene, CDR1 is LNHDA and CDR2 is SQIVND (reference sequence). The CDR3 is 14 residues long. Written as DNA, the CDR3 is TGTGCCAGCCTTACAAGGACATACGGAAACACCATATATTTT. Amino acid sequence: CASLTRTYGNTIYF.

The V and J genes are TRBV29-1 and TRBJ1-2, with a weak D call TRBD1 (6 bases). With 3 bases removed from V and 4 bases from J, the gap between germline ends came to 9 bases. The CDR3 length is 12 residues. Germline CDR1 is SQVTM and CDR2 is ANQGSEA. Here the CDR3 DNA reads TGCAGCGTTGATGGGGGCAGCTATGGCTACACCTTC. Protein: CSVDGGSYGYTF.

The CDR3 region is CASSLGTGQYINYEQYF. Written as DNA, the CDR3 is TGTGCCAGCAGCTTAGGTACCGGACAGTATATTAACTACGAGCAGTACTTC. The chain recombines TRBV7-7 with TRBJ2-7, with a possible D match to TRBD1 (6 bases). V was cut by 1 base and J by 3 bases, with 19 bases left in between. Germline CDR1 SSHAT, CDR2 FNYEAQ (reference sequence). The CDR3 extends over 17 amino acids.

This clone was seen a handful of times. The J gene is TRBJ2-7, the V gene TRBV7-9; the match to TRBD1 covers 8 bases. There are 16 residues in the CDR3. V was pared by 5 bases and J by 5 bases, with 14 bases of the junction left unmatched. Looked up from germline, CDR1 is SEHNR and CDR2 is FQNEAQ (reference sequence). Here the CDR3 DNA reads TGTGCCAGCAGCCCGCCCCGGGGCAGGGGGCTCGACGAGCAGTACTTC. Amino acids: CASSPPRGRGLDEQYF.

V gene TRBV5-1 combines with J gene TRBJ1-1, with a possible D match to TRBD1 (5 bases). V dropped 1 base and J dropped 0 bases, with 10 bases sitting between them. From germline, CDR1 is SGHRS and CDR2 YFSETQ. This CDR3 comprises 15 residues. CDR3 loop: CASSLFQGLNTEAFF. CDR3 bases: TGCGCCAGCAGCTTGTTTCAGGGATTGAACACTGAAGCTTTCTTT.

J is TRBJ1-3 and V is TRBV30, with a tentative D call TRBD1 (6 bases). The CDR3 is 13 amino acids. The germline V gene has CDR1 GTSNPN and CDR2 SVGIG (reference sequence). V was cut by 4 bases and J by 3 bases, with 10 bases left in between. CDR3 residues: CAWIGQLGNTIYF. The CDR3 bases are TGTGCCTGGATCGGACAGCTTGGAAACACCATATATTTT.

A note on this clone: Other DNA sequences from this sample encode an identical CDR3 as well. The chain joins TRBV7-9 to TRBJ2-1; D might be TRBD2 (6 bases). Deletions cut 5 bases from V and 0 bases from J, with 14 bases between. Germline CDR1 and CDR2: SEHNR and FQNEAQ (reference sequence). The CDR3 runs to 16 residues. Here the CDR3 DNA reads TGTGCCAGCAGCCCCCGGGACTCCAGCTCCTACAATGAGCAGTTCTTC. It encodes CASSPRDSSSYNEQFF.

This chain links TRBV14 with TRBJ1-1; D call uncertain. V lost 3 bases and J 3 bases, leaving 8 bases between the germline ends. Germline assignment: CDR1 SGHDN and CDR2 FVKESK. The CDR3 is 13 amino acids. The CDR3 reads CASSHNTHTEAFF. Written as DNA, the CDR3 is TGTGCCAGCAGCCACAACACGCACACTGAAGCTTTCTTT. The whole variable domain, remainder taken from reference TRBV14 and TRBJ1-1, is EAGVTQFPSHSVIEKGQTVTLRCDPISGHDNLYWYRRVMGKEIKFLLHFVKESKQDESGMPNNRFLAERTGGTYSTLKVQPAELEDSGVYFCASSHNTHTEAFFGQGTRLTVV.

The rearrangement uses TRBV7-2 and TRBJ1-1, with TRBD1 as a possible D gene (5 bases). From germline, CDR1 is SGHTA and CDR2 FQGNSA. Between the trimmed V and J ends, which lost 2 bases and 2 bases, there was a span of 12 bases. The CDR3 spans 15 residues. The CDR3 DNA is TGTGCCAGCAGCTTAACCGCAGACAGCAACACTGAAGCTTTCTTT. This encodes CASSLTADSNTEAFF.

The V and J genes are TRBV9 and TRBJ1-3; 7 bases map to TRBD1. From germline, CDR1 is SGDLS and CDR2 YYNGEE. Losses at the gene ends were 3 bases for V and 4 bases for J; bases not matched to a gene: 7. CDR3 length: 15 residues. The CDR3 reads CASSGRGQLGNTIYF. The CDR3 coding sequence is TGTGCCAGCAGCGGACGGGGACAGTTGGGAAACACCATATATTTT. The complete variable domain, with remaining parts taken from reference TRBV9 and TRBJ1-3, reads DSGVTQTPKHLITATGQRVTLRCSPRSGDLSVYWYQQSLDQGLQFLIQYYNGEERAKGNILERFSAQQFPDLHSELNLSSLELGDSALYFCASSGRGQLGNTIYFGEGSWLTVV.

The gene calls are TRBV11-2 and TRBJ2-7, with no clear D. Germline loops: CDR1 SGHAT, CDR2 FQNNGV. The CDR3 is 12 residues long. V lost 1 base to trimming and J lost 3 bases, with 4 bases between them. The CDR3 region has the DNA TGTGCCAGCAGCTTAGGAGTCTACGAGCAGTACTTC. Translated, it gives CASSLGVYEQYF.

The chain links TRBV6-5 to TRBJ2-5; D uncertain. V lost 6 bases and J 5 bases, leaving 7 bases between the germline ends. CDR1 is MNHEY, CDR2 SVGAGI, per germline. This CDR3 is built from 11 residues. CDR3: CASSNGETQYF. The CDR3 coding sequence is TGTGCCAGCAGCAACGGGGAGACCCAGTACTTC.

The rearrangement joins TRBV9 to TRBJ1-4, with TRBD1 identical over 9 bases. V trimming: 4 bases; J trimming: 4 bases; junction bases outside the gene matches: 14. Per germline, CDR1 SGDLS and CDR2 YYNGEE. This CDR3 spans 18 amino acids. The CDR3 DNA is TGTGCCAGCAGCCCGAAACAGGGGGCTGGGGCTAATAATGAAAAACTGTTTTTT. It translates to CASSPKQGAGANNEKLFF.

The rearrangement joins TRBV29-1 to TRBJ2-5, with D possibly TRBD1 on 6 matching bases. Looked up from germline, CDR1 is SQVTM and CDR2 is ANQGSEA. The CDR3 is 12 amino acids. V lost 2 bases to trimming and J lost 5 bases, with 9 bases between them. For the CDR3, the DNA is TGCAGCGTTGAAATCACAGGGGAGACCCAGTACTTC. It specifies CSVEITGETQYF.

The CDR3 region has the DNA TGTGCCACCAGTGATTCGACCAGGGGGAACACAGATACGCAGTATTTT. It encodes CATSDSTRGNTDTQYF. V usage is TRBV24-1 and J usage is TRBJ2-3; 7 positions agree with TRBD1. This CDR3 has 16 amino acids. CDR1 and CDR2 from the germline V gene are KGHDR and SFDVKD. Unmatched junction bases numbered 6, after V lost 2 bases and J lost 2 bases.

V gene TRBV27 combines with J gene TRBJ2-1, with D hard to call. Per the germline V gene, CDR1 is MNHEY and CDR2 is SMNVEV (reference sequence). The CDR3 runs 16 residues. V was clipped by 3 bases and J by 0 bases, with 12 bases between them. CDR3 sequence (DNA): TGTGCCAGCAGTTTGAGGCCAGCGAGCTCCTACAATGAGCAGTTCTTC. It is translated as CASSLRPASSYNEQFF.

This clone is a singleton in its sample. The genes are TRBV9 and TRBJ1-3; TRBD1 aligns across 7 bases. Germline-derived CDR1 and CDR2 are SGDLS and YYNGEE. This CDR3 spans 16 amino acids. The J segment lost 3 bases and the V segment lost 4 bases, leaving 10 bases of the junction unmatched. DNA for the CDR3: TGTGCCAGCAGCTCCCCCGGGACAGAGGATGGAAACACCATATATTTT. As protein: CASSSPGTEDGNTIYF.

The rearrangement links TRBV3-1 (or the pseudogene TRBV3-2) to TRBJ1-1, with D possibly being TRBD1 (5 bases). Germline CDR1 is LGHDT and CDR2 is YNNKEL (reference sequence). The CDR3 runs 14 residues. Between the trimmed V and J ends, which lost 2 bases and 4 bases, there was a span of 11 bases. The CDR3 spells CASSQQGGSTEAFF. Here the CDR3 DNA reads TGTGCCAGCAGCCAACAGGGAGGTAGCACTGAAGCTTTCTTT.

V usage is TRBV19 and J usage is TRBJ2-3, with 13 bases matching TRBD2. V lost 5 bases, J lost 4 bases, and 6 bases stayed unmatched. The CDR3 is made up of 16 amino acids. Germline CDR1 reads LNHDA; CDR2 reads SQIVND (reference sequence). The CDR3 bases are TGTGCCAGTAGTCCAAGGACTAGCGGGAGTGCAGATACGCAGTATTTT. Translating it yields CASSPRTSGSADTQYF.

This clone was seen a few times. At one of its ends the junction is not consistent with the germline gene, which may arise from a read error. The gene calls are TRBV11-3 and TRBJ2-4; D gene uncertain. The CDR3 is made up of 14 amino acids. Germline-derived CDR1 and CDR2 are SGHNT and YENEEA. The CDR3 is CASSLGVGKNIQYF. The CDR3 DNA follows: TGTGCCAGCAGTTTAGGTGTCGGCAAAAACATTCAGTACTTC. The whole variable domain, remainder taken from reference TRBV11-3 and TRBJ2-4, is EAGVVQSPRYKIIEKKQPVAFWCNPISGHNTLYWYLQNLGQGPELLIRYENEEAVDDSQLPKDRFSAERLKGVDSTLKIQPAELGDSAVYLCASSLGVGKNIQYFGAGTRLSVL.

V usage is TRBV10-3 and J usage is TRBJ1-4, with a weak D call TRBD1 (6 bases). CDR1 and CDR2 from the germline V gene are ENHRY and SYGVKD. CDR3 length equals 15 residues. V lost 2 bases and J 6 bases, leaving 13 bases between the germline ends. CDR3 sequence reads: CAISETGMWDEKLFF. The CDR3 DNA is TGTGCCATCAGTGAGACAGGGATGTGGGATGAAAAACTGTTTTTT.

V gene TRBV4-2 combines with J gene TRBJ2-7; D is uncertain. Germline CDR1 LGHNA, CDR2 YNFKEQ. This CDR3 comprises 13 residues. Trimming took off 0 bases at V and 5 bases at J, with 8 bases between the two ends. CDR3 loop: CASSQEGRDEQYF. CDR3 DNA: TGTGCCAGCAGCCAAGAAGGCCGGGACGAGCAGTACTTC.

J is TRBJ1-2 and V is TRBV6-1; TRBD1 might be the D (6 bases). CDR1 is MNHNS, CDR2 SASEGT, per germline. CDR3 size: 14 residues. Deletions cut 2 bases from V and 8 bases from J, with 15 bases between. CDR3 residues: CASSERANRDGYTF. CDR3 DNA: TGTGCCAGCAGTGAAAGGGCCAACAGGGACGGCTACACCTTC.